Listed here are 23 T cell receptor beta chains from one sample, sequenced in a study of CD8 T cells in Susac syndrome. Reverse transcription of 0.5 to 1 ug RNA was carried out with random hexamers. TCRdb independently ran MiXCR on the immunoSEQ multiplex PCR reads; one entry per CDR3 protein. Altogether approximately 190,000 distinct CDR3 sequences are present, about 94% being singletons, with the ten largest covering about 0.1%. What was sequenced was CD4+ T cells from PBMCs. Source of these receptors: a human donor in good health.

The V call is TRBV5-1, the J call TRBJ1-5, with D tentatively TRBD1 (6 bases). Germline V gene data show CDR1 as SGHRS and CDR2 as YFSETQ. The CDR3 contains 14 residues. Trimming stripped 0 bases from V and 7 bases from J, with 11 bases between. DNA of the CDR3: TGCGCCAGCAGCTTGGGACAGGACGGGCAGCCCCAGCATTTT. Translating it yields CASSLGQDGQPQHF.

V is TRBV7-3 and J is TRBJ1-1, with D uncertain. The CDR3 is made up of 13 amino acids. V lost 3 bases to trimming and J lost 10 bases, with 15 bases between them. Germline-derived CDR1 and CDR2 are SGHTA and FQGTGA. The CDR3 nucleotides read TGTGCCAGCAGCTTGACCCAGAACACAGCAGCTTTCTTT. Translating it yields CASSLTQNTAAFF.

CDR3 loop: CASSRDLPNTGELFF. CDR3 DNA sequence: TGCGCCAGCAGCCGGGACCTCCCTAACACCGGGGAGCTGTTTTTT. The chain combines TRBV4-3 with TRBJ2-2; D possibly matches TRBD1 or TRBD2 (5 bases each). The CDR3 consists of 15 residues. The V and J ends lost 4 bases and 2 bases respectively, with 11 bases between them. CDR1 is LGHNA and CDR2 is YSLEER in the germline V gene.

V is TRBV10-3 and J is TRBJ2-7, with D perhaps assigned TRBD1 or TRBD2 (5 bases each). The germline V gene encodes CDR1 ENHRY and CDR2 SYGVKD. V lost 3 bases and J lost 6, with 18 bases in between. This CDR3 has 15 amino acids. CDR3 nucleotide sequence: TGTGCCATCAGTGACCAAAGGCGAGGGGATGGCGAGCAGTACGTC. Amino acid sequence: CAISDQRRGDGEQYV.

The genes are TRBV6-2 or TRBV6-3 and TRBJ2-3; D is possibly TRBD1 (6 bases). V was clipped by 5 bases and J by 12 bases, with 12 bases between them. Germline V CDR1 and CDR2: MNHEY, SVGEGT. The CDR3 spans 11 residues. CDR3 sequence reads: CASSRGITQYF. DNA of the CDR3: TGTGCCAGCAGTAGGGGGATTACACAGTATTTT.

CDR3 in amino acids: CASSPPWGTQYF. As DNA, the CDR3 is TGCGCCAGCAGCCCTCCCTGGGGGACCCAGTACTTC. The chain has TRBV4-1 and TRBJ2-5; no definite D call. CDR3 length: 12 amino acids. V was shortened by 4 bases and J by 7 bases, with 10 bases between the two germline ends. CDR1 is MGHRA, CDR2 YSYEKL, per germline.

This chain connects TRBV3-1 to TRBJ1-1; the D gene is possibly TRBD1 (6 bases). Trimming pared 1 base from V and 4 bases from J, leaving 13 bases between. This CDR3 is 15 amino acids long. Germline-derived CDR1 and CDR2 are LGHDT and YNNKEL (reference sequence). CDR3 coding DNA: TGTGCCAGCAGCCAAGGGGGGGCTAAGGGCACTGAAGCTTTCTTT. Its translation is CASSQGGAKGTEAFF. Full variable domain (remainder filled in from reference TRBV3-1 and TRBJ1-1): DTAVSQTPKYLVTQMGNDKSIKCEQNLGHDTMYWYKQDSKKFLKIMFSYNNKELIINETVPNRFSPKSPDKAHLNLHINSLELGDSAVYFCASSQGGAKGTEAFFGQGTRLTVV.

The chain uses TRBV6-2 or TRBV6-3 and TRBJ1-2; 7 bases line up with TRBD1. The J segment lost 4 bases and the V segment lost 11 bases, leaving 7 bases of the junction unmatched. The CDR3 consists of 12 residues. In germline, CDR1 is MNHEY, CDR2 SVGEGT. CDR3 loop: CAGRGQAYGYTF. For the CDR3, the DNA is TGTGCCGGTCGAGGACAGGCCTATGGCTACACCTTC.

The chain couples TRBV10-3 to TRBJ1-5; TRBD1 is a possible D gene (6 bases). V was clipped by 10 bases and J by 2 bases, with 9 bases between them. This CDR3 has 12 amino acids. Germline V gives CDR1 ENHRY, CDR2 SYGVKD. The CDR3 loop reads CATRQGNQPQHF. CDR3 in DNA: TGTGCCACCCGACAGGGCAATCAGCCCCAGCATTTT.

The chain joins TRBV12-3 or TRBV12-4 to TRBJ1-2; TRBD1 matches 11 bases. The length of the CDR3 is 14 residues. The V gene end was trimmed by 10 bases and the J gene end by 3 bases; junction bases not matched to a gene: 7. The CDR3 DNA is TGTGCCATCACCCGGACAGGGGGCGACTATGGCTACACCTTC. Its translation is CAITRTGGDYGYTF.

The chain is built from TRBV7-3 and TRBJ2-1, with D hard to call. Per the germline V gene, CDR1 is SGHTA and CDR2 is FQGTGA. The length of the CDR3 is 13 residues. The V gene lost 3 bases and the J gene lost 5 bases, with 8 bases spanning the gap. The CDR3 nucleotides are TGTGCCAGCAGCTTTGGGCCCGACAATGAGCAGTTCTTC. Translation gives CASSFGPDNEQFF.

The V call is TRBV28, the J call TRBJ2-2; D possibly corresponds to TRBD2 (5 bases). There are 16 residues in the CDR3. Per germline, CDR1 MDHEN and CDR2 SYDVKM. Trimming took off 6 bases at V and 3 bases at J, with 17 bases between the two ends. The CDR3 protein is CASSPAGPGYTGELFF. CDR3 nucleotide sequence: TGTGCCAGCAGCCCCGCTGGCCCGGGATACACCGGGGAGCTGTTTTTT.

This clonotype was seen a few times. The chain combines TRBV27 with TRBJ2-7, with D possibly being TRBD1 or TRBD2 (6 bases each). The CDR3 consists of 12 residues. Trimming stripped 3 bases from V and 5 bases from J, with 8 bases between. CDR1 is MNHEY, CDR2 SMNVEV, per germline (reference sequence). The CDR3 is CASSLGGDEQYV. In DNA form, the CDR3 reads TGTGCCAGCAGTTTGGGGGGCGACGAGCAGTACGTC.

The rearrangement joins TRBV12-3 or TRBV12-4 to TRBJ2-2, with 7 bases identical to TRBD1. The V and J ends lost 2 bases and 6 bases, in that order; junction bases with no gene match: 6. This CDR3 has 15 amino acids. The CDR3 here is CASSLRGGLAGELFF. CDR3 DNA: TGTGCCAGCAGTTTAAGAGGGGGCTTAGCCGGGGAGCTGTTTTTT.

The chain couples TRBV20-1 to TRBJ1-5; no firm D call. The ends were cut back, 1 base at V and 5 bases at J, with 12 bases in the middle. This CDR3 contains 14 residues. Germline V lookup: CDR1 DFQATT, CDR2 SNEGSKA (reference sequence). CDR3 amino acids: CSARGQVNHQPQHF. The DNA of the CDR3 is TGCAGTGCTAGAGGTCAGGTTAATCATCAGCCCCAGCATTTT.

CDR3 region: CASKNRRGQGQRDGYTF. CDR3 nucleotides: TGTGCCAGCAAAAATCGACGTGGACAGGGTCAAAGGGATGGCTACACCTTC. The V call is TRBV27, the J call TRBJ1-2; 8 bases align to TRBD1. Germline values: CDR1 MNHEY, CDR2 SMNVEV (reference sequence). V dropped 7 bases and J dropped 6; count of bases not matched to a gene: 19. This CDR3 is built from 17 residues.

The CDR3 nucleotides are TGTGCCAGCACCGCGGGTCAGGAGACCCAGTACTTC. Translation: CASTAGQETQYF. The chain couples TRBV28 to TRBJ2-5, with D possibly matching TRBD2 (5 bases). The germline gives CDR1 MDHEN, CDR2 SYDVKM. CDR3 length: 12 amino acids. V was pared by 7 bases and J by 5 bases, with 11 bases between.

The rearrangement uses TRBV3-1 and TRBJ2-1; perhaps D is TRBD1 or TRBD2 (7 bases each). Germline V gene data show CDR1 as LGHDT and CDR2 as YNNKEL (reference sequence). The CDR3 length is 15 residues. V was pared by 4 bases and J by 3 bases, with 13 bases between. The CDR3 bases are TGTGCCAGCAGCCCAGCGGGACAGATCTACAATGAGCAGTTCTTC. Translation gives CASSPAGQIYNEQFF.

This clonotype came up once. The gene calls are TRBV3-1 and TRBJ2-3; 7 positions match TRBD1. Germline-derived CDR1 and CDR2 are LGHDT and YNNKEL (reference sequence). The CDR3 has 15 amino acids. V lost 4 bases and J lost 6; bases outside the gene matches: 10. CDR3 sequence: CASSLWTGKMDTQYF. CDR3 nucleotides: TGTGCCAGCAGCCTTTGGACAGGCAAGATGGATACGCAGTATTTT.

This clonotype is a singleton in its sample. The V gene is TRBV9, the J gene TRBJ2-1; the D gene is possibly TRBD1 (5 bases). Germline lookup yields CDR1 SGDLS and CDR2 YYNGEE. There are 15 residues in the CDR3. The V end lost 2 bases, the J end lost 3 bases, and 12 bases lay between the germline ends. The CDR3 bases are TGTGCCAGCAGCGTTGCCAGGGAATTCTACAATGAGCAGTTCTTC. Translating it yields CASSVAREFYNEQFF.

The V call is TRBV29-1, the J call TRBJ1-1; D is undetermined. V dropped 7 bases and J dropped 6 bases, with 6 bases sitting between them. The CDR3 runs 9 residues. CDR1 is SQVTM and CDR2 is ANQGSEA in the germline V gene. CDR3: CSAPPEAFF. CDR3 bases: TGCAGCGCTCCCCCTGAAGCTTTCTTT.

This chain uses TRBV7-9 with TRBJ2-4; D may be TRBD2 (6 bases). The CDR3 spans 16 residues. Between the trimmed V and J ends, which lost 4 bases and 2 bases, there was a span of 15 bases. Germline CDR1 and CDR2: SEHNR and FQNEAQ (reference sequence). As DNA, the CDR3 is TGTGCCAGCAGCTCAAGCGGGCCCCGGACCAAAAACATTCAGTACTTC. This translates into CASSSSGPRTKNIQYF.

This clonotype has more than one count but fewer than ten. V gene TRBV5-1 combines with J gene TRBJ2-7; D call uncertain. CDR1 SGHRS and CDR2 YFSETQ come from the germline V gene. The V end was cut by 0 bases, the J end by 3 bases, with 13 bases between. The CDR3 runs to 15 residues. In DNA form, the CDR3 reads TGCGCCAGCAGCTTGGGACCACCTCCTAACTACGAGCAGTACGTC. This sequence encodes CASSLGPPPNYEQYV.